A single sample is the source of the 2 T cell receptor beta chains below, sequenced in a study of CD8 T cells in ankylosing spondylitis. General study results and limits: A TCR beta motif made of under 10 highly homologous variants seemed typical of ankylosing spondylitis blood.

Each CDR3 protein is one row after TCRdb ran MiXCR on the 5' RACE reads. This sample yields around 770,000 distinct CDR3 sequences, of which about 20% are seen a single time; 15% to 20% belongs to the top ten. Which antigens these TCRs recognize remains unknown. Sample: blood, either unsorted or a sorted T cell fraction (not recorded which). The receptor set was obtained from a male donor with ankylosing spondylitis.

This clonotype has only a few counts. CDR3 protein: CASSSYGTHNSPLHF. For the CDR3, the DNA is TGTGCCAGCAGTTCGTACGGGACCCACAATTCACCCCTCCACTTT. This chain links TRBV28 with TRBJ1-6, with a weak D call TRBD1 (5 bases). Trimming left V 4 bases short and J 7 bases short, with 14 bases between. The germline CDR1 and CDR2 sequences are MDHEN and SYDVKM. CDR3 length: 15 residues.

The CDR3 bases are TGCAGTGCTAGGGCTCCCGGGACACTGCCCTACAATGAGCAGTTCTTC. Protein sequence: CSARAPGTLPYNEQFF. The rearrangement links TRBV20-1 to TRBJ2-1; tentatively, D is TRBD1 (6 bases). The CDR3 has 16 amino acids. Trimming shortened V by 3 bases and J by 2 bases, and 17 bases separated the two germline ends. Germline V CDR1 and CDR2: DFQATT, SNEGSKA (reference sequence).